A single sample gave rise to the 14 T cell receptor beta chains below, sequenced in a study of identical twins' blood T cells. MiXCR, applied by TCRdb to the 5' RACE reads, yields one record per CDR3 protein. This table holds 350,000 to 450,000 distinct CDR3 sequences, 28% found once. Sequencing was performed on PBMCs. Source of these receptors: a woman aged 18-49 years in good health.

This clonotype was seen ten or more times. The chain couples TRBV7-9 to TRBJ2-1; D is unclear. The ends were cut back, 5 bases at V and 0 bases at J, with 14 bases in the middle. Per the germline V gene, CDR1 is SEHNR and CDR2 is FQNEAQ (reference sequence). The CDR3 loop spans 16 amino acids. This CDR3 reads CASSAKIVSSYNEQFF. For the CDR3, the DNA is TGTGCCAGCAGCGCCAAGATCGTTTCCTCCTACAATGAGCAGTTCTTC. The variable domain in full, with the rest retrieved from reference TRBV7-9 and TRBJ2-1, is DTGVSQNPRHKITKRGQNVTFRCDPISEHNRLYWYRQTLGQGPEFLTYFQNEAQLEKSRLLSDRFSAERPKGSFSTLEIQRTEQGDSAMYLCASSAKIVSSYNEQFFGPGTRLTVL.

This clonotype was counted at least ten times. The chain employs TRBV2 and TRBJ2-1; D call uncertain. The germline V gene has CDR1 SNHLY and CDR2 FYNNEI. The length of the CDR3 is 16 residues. V was cut by 6 bases and J by 0 bases, with 15 bases left in between. CDR3 in amino acids: CASSPTQRSSYNEQFF. In nucleotides, the CDR3 is TGTGCCAGCAGCCCGACCCAAAGAAGCTCCTACAATGAGCAGTTCTTC.

The sample holds a few counts of this clonotype. The J gene is TRBJ2-3, the V gene TRBV7-2; D might be TRBD1 or TRBD2, each matching 5 bases. V lost 2 bases and J 3 bases, leaving 15 bases between the germline ends. The germline CDR1 and CDR2 sequences are SGHTA and FQGNSA. The CDR3 totals 16 residues. CDR3 loop: CASSLTGTVRTDTQYF. Here the CDR3 DNA reads TGTGCCAGCAGCTTAACCGGGACCGTGAGGACAGATACGCAGTATTTT.

Points on this clonotype: A clone one base away is much larger, so this may be a read error. The chain uses TRBV29-1 and TRBJ2-3; D may be TRBD1 or TRBD2 (5 bases each). Germline CDR1 and CDR2: SQVTM and ANQGSEA. The CDR3 runs 10 residues. The CDR3 DNA is TGCACGGGGCGGACAGATACGCAGTATTTT. Protein sequence: CTGRTDTQYF.

The V call is TRBV18, the J call TRBJ2-2; 10 bases fit TRBD2. Looked up from germline, CDR1 is KGHSH and CDR2 is LQKENI. V dropped 1 base and J dropped 6; count of bases not matched to a gene: 8. This CDR3 contains 17 residues. Here the CDR3 DNA reads TGTGCCAGCTCACCACGGCTAGCGGGAGTATCCGCCGGGGAGCTGTTTTTT. Its translation: CASSPRLAGVSAGELFF.

This clonotype was detected a few times. This chain links TRBV20-1 with TRBJ2-5; 9 positions agree with TRBD2. V was pared by 6 bases and J by 4 bases, with 9 bases of the junction left unmatched. The germline V gene encodes CDR1 DFQATT and CDR2 SNEGSKA (reference sequence). There are 14 residues in the CDR3. CDR3 sequence (DNA): TGCAGTGCAGACCTAGCGGGGAGGGGAGAGACCCAGTACTTC. Translation: CSADLAGRGETQYF.

This clonotype was seen a handful of times. This chain connects TRBV20-1 to TRBJ2-3; D could derive from TRBD1 or TRBD2 (6 bases each). The CDR3 is made up of 13 amino acids. CDR1 is DFQATT and CDR2 is SNEGSKA in the germline V gene (reference sequence). The germline V and J ends were trimmed by 6 bases and 3 bases, with 13 bases remaining between them. The CDR3 region is CSATLGGTDTQYF. The CDR3 nucleotides read TGCAGTGCCACGCTAGGGGGGACAGATACGCAGTATTTT.

This clonotype was seen a few times. This could be a read error, since a much larger clone is one nucleotide away. The chain recombines TRBV10-3 with TRBJ2-3; 7 bases fit TRBD1. Germline loops: CDR1 ENHRY, CDR2 SYGVKD. Losses at the gene ends were 7 bases for V and 0 bases for J; bases not matched to a gene: 4. CDR3 size: 14 residues. CDR3 loop: CAIIGQASTDTQYF. The DNA for the CDR3 is TGTGCCATCATAGGACAGGCTAGCACAGATACGCAGTATTTT.

This clonotype was picked up one time. The J gene is TRBJ2-1, the V gene TRBV27; D not certain. This CDR3 comprises 11 residues. V was shortened by 6 bases and J by 7 bases, with 7 bases between the two germline ends. Germline loops: CDR1 MNHEY, CDR2 SMNVEV (reference sequence). Written as DNA, the CDR3 is TGTGCCAGCAGATCGATGAATGAGCAGTTCTTC. Encoded protein: CASRSMNEQFF.

In its sample, this clonotype was seen many times. V is TRBV5-1 and J is TRBJ2-2; TRBD1 aligns across 8 bases. This CDR3 has 14 amino acids. V gave up 4 bases and J gave up 7 bases; unmatched junction bases: 6. CDR1 is SGHRS and CDR2 is YFSETQ in the germline V gene. For the CDR3, the DNA is TGCGCCAGCAGCCAGGACAGGGTCTTCGGGGAGCTGTTTTTT. Residues: CASSQDRVFGELFF.

This clonotype was recorded a few times. The rearrangement links TRBV6-1 to TRBJ2-2; TRBD2 agrees at 7 bases. The CDR3 covers 18 residues. V gave up 2 bases and J gave up 0 bases; unmatched junction bases: 9. The germline V gene has CDR1 MNHNS and CDR2 SASEGT. The DNA for the CDR3 is TGTGCCAGCAGTGAATCGGGGGGTGCCACCTCGAACACCGGGGAGCTGTTTTTT. Translation: CASSESGGATSNTGELFF.

To note about this clonotype: Likely a read error: the CDR3 ends without its conserved phenylalanine or tryptophan. This chain connects TRBV27 to TRBJ2-7, with a tentative D call TRBD2 (6 bases). The CDR3 contains 15 residues. Germline CDR1 and CDR2: MNHEY and SMNVEV (reference sequence). The V end was cut by 4 bases, the J end by 2 bases, with 15 bases between. In nucleotides, the CDR3 is TGTGCCAGCAGTTACCGAGGAGGGTTGACCTACGAGCAGTACCTC. It encodes CASSYRGGLTYEQYL.

This clonotype has just a few counts. V is TRBV14 and J is TRBJ2-1; no reliable D call. Between the trimmed V and J ends, which lost 1 base and 8 bases, there was a span of 12 bases. Germline lookup yields CDR1 SGHDN and CDR2 FVKESK. The CDR3 consists of 14 residues. In nucleotides, the CDR3 is TGTGCCAGCAGCCAAGGGCTAGATGCCGATGAGCAGTTCTTC. Protein product: CASSQGLDADEQFF.

This sequence joins TRBV20-1 and TRBJ1-5; D gene uncertain. The germline gives CDR1 DFQATT, CDR2 SNEGSKA (reference sequence). V was trimmed by 3 bases and J by 5 bases, leaving 11 bases between them. The CDR3 has 13 amino acids. The CDR3 spells CSARDHFDQPQHF. CDR3 nucleotide sequence: TGCAGTGCTAGGGATCACTTTGATCAGCCCCAGCATTTT.